Following are 16 T cell receptor beta chains from one sample sequenced in a study of control samples from healthy donors and cancer patients. Only in-frame clones appear in the TCRdb table, and some are missing; sequencing was by immunoSEQ multiplex PCR. Among roughly 58,000 clones, 80% to 90% were seen once, and the ten largest hold about 12%. Sequenced sample: PBMCs. The source of these receptors is a woman aged 60-75 years with lung cancer.

V and J are TRBV6-6 and TRBJ1-1; a weak D match, TRBD1 (6 bases). V shed 10 bases and J shed 1 base, with 16 bases lying between them. CDR3 size: 14 residues. CDR1 and CDR2 from the germline V gene are MNHNY and SVGAGI (reference sequence). The CDR3 here is CATLDRDTNTEAFF. The CDR3 bases are TGTGCCACCCTCGACCGGGACACGAACACTGAAGCTTTCTTT.

This chain joins TRBV7-6 and TRBJ2-5; either TRBD1 or TRBD2 may fit D (5 bases each). Deletions cut 5 bases from V and 4 bases from J, with 17 bases between. Germline loops: CDR1 SGHVS, CDR2 FNYEAQ. This CDR3 spans 15 amino acids. CDR3 loop: CASSLPGPEGETQYF. The CDR3 nucleotides read TGTGCCAGCAGCCTCCCGGGACCCGAGGGAGAGACCCAGTACTTC.

V usage is TRBV5-4 and J usage is TRBJ2-1; D tentatively fits TRBD1 or TRBD2 (5 bases each). This CDR3 spans 13 amino acids. Germline assignment: CDR1 SGHNT and CDR2 YYREEE (reference sequence). Trimming took 3 bases from V and 7 from J, leaving 11 bases between them. The CDR3 DNA sequence: TGTGCCAGCAGCTGGGGGTTAGAGAATGAGCAGTTCTTC. Its translation: CASSWGLENEQFF.

This chain joins TRBV10-3 and TRBJ1-3, with unresolved D. Trimming pared 6 bases from V and 0 bases from J, leaving 6 bases between. This CDR3 spans 13 amino acids. Germline V gene sequence: CDR1 ENHRY, CDR2 SYGVKD. The DNA for the CDR3 is TGTGCCATCAGGGTGGACTCTGGAAACACCATATATTTT. Protein: CAIRVDSGNTIYF.

CDR3 sequence reads: CASSLGSSPLEQYF. CDR3 coding DNA: TGTGCCAGCAGCTTAGGATCGTCCCCCCTCGAGCAGTACTTC. The gene calls are TRBV7-9 and TRBJ2-7; D gene unclear. V was pared by 1 base and J by 6 bases, with 13 bases between. CDR3 size: 14 residues. The V gene's germline CDR1 is SEHNR and CDR2 FQNEAQ (reference sequence). Looking up the rest from reference TRBV7-9 and TRBJ2-7 gives the full variable domain: DTGVSQNPRHKITKRGQNVTFRCDPISEHNRLYWYRQTLGQGPEFLTYFQNEAQLEKSRLLSDRFSAERPKGSFSTLEIQRTEQGDSAMYLCASSLGSSPLEQYFGPGTRLTVT.

This clone was found a few times. The chain joins TRBV19 to TRBJ1-1; TRBD1 is a possible D gene (5 bases). Germline CDR1 LNHDA, CDR2 SQIVND (reference sequence). The CDR3 covers 16 residues. Trimming removed 0 bases at V and 4 bases at J, with 15 bases between. The CDR3, as DNA: TGTGCCAGTAGTATAGATAACGGGGGTTGGACCACTGAAGCTTTCTTT. Translating it yields CASSIDNGGWTTEAFF.

This clone showed up just once. CDR3 DNA sequence: TGTGCCAGCAGTTCGGAGGGGCGAACTGGAAACACCATATATTTT. Translation: CASSSEGRTGNTIYF. The rearrangement links TRBV27 to TRBJ1-3; perhaps TRBD1 as D (5 bases). With 4 bases removed from V and 2 bases from J, the gap between germline ends came to 12 bases. Germline lookup yields CDR1 MNHEY and CDR2 SMNVEV (reference sequence). The CDR3 consists of 15 residues.

The chain recombines TRBV5-6 with TRBJ2-7, with 8 positions matching TRBD2. CDR3 length: 15 residues. Germline CDR1 is SGHDT and CDR2 is YYEEEE. The V segment lost 1 base and the J segment 0 bases; nucleotides outside the gene matches: 3. CDR3 sequence: CASSLKRGYSYEQYF. In DNA, the CDR3 is TGTGCCAGCAGCTTGAAGCGGGGGTACTCCTACGAGCAGTACTTC.

The V and J genes are TRBV3-1 (or the pseudogene TRBV3-2) and TRBJ2-7; 10 positions agree with TRBD1. The CDR3 has 13 amino acids. CDR1 and CDR2 (germline): LGHDT, YNNKEL (reference sequence). Unmatched junction bases numbered 5, after V lost 7 bases and J lost 5 bases. The CDR3 coding sequence is TGTGCCAGCAACGGACAGGGGGACCACGAGCAGTACTTC. It translates to CASNGQGDHEQYF.

The gene calls are TRBV28 and TRBJ1-5, with D maybe TRBD1 (5 bases). CDR1 is MDHEN and CDR2 is SYDVKM in the germline V gene. Trimming removed 7 bases at V and 0 bases at J, with 13 bases between. The CDR3 runs to 15 residues. CDR3 DNA: TGTGCCAGCAAGTTTCCAGGACATAGCAATCAGCCCCAGCATTTT. The encoded protein is CASKFPGHSNQPQHF.

V gene TRBV5-8 combines with J gene TRBJ1-6; D is undetermined. The CDR3 runs 14 residues. Germline V gene lookup returns CDR1 SGHTS and CDR2 YDEGEE. The V end was cut by 4 bases, the J end by 10 bases, with 15 bases between. Written as DNA, the CDR3 is TGTGCCAGCAGCCCCAAAAGGGTAGCCTCACCCCTCCACTTT. Encoded protein: CASSPKRVASPLHF.

Remarks on this clone: The junction shows a germline mismatch at one end, possibly a read error. This chain links TRBV20-1 with TRBJ2-7; 7 bases agree with TRBD2. Germline V lookup: CDR1 DFQATT, CDR2 SNEGSKA (reference sequence). CDR3 length: 11 residues. The CDR3 loop reads CSALPAREQHF. CDR3 coding DNA: TGCAGTGCACTTCCAGCGCGGGAGCAGCACTTC.

CDR3 region: CASSEERDSGANVLTF. As DNA, the CDR3 is TGTGCCAGCAGTGAAGAGAGGGACTCTGGGGCCAACGTCCTGACTTTC. The chain couples TRBV25-1 to TRBJ2-6; perhaps TRBD2 as D (5 bases). Trimming removed 2 bases from V and 0 bases from J, with 8 bases in between. Germline V gene lookup returns CDR1 MGHDK and CDR2 SYGVNS. The CDR3 loop spans 16 amino acids.

This clone was detected once. This chain links TRBV5-1 with TRBJ1-6; D not resolved. This CDR3 is 13 amino acids long. Per the germline V gene, CDR1 is SGHRS and CDR2 is YFSETQ. V shed 9 bases and J shed 6 bases, with 13 bases lying between them. CDR3 in amino acids: CATGERANSPLHF. The DNA for the CDR3 is TGCGCCACCGGCGAGAGGGCTAATTCACCCCTCCACTTT. Looking up the rest from reference TRBV5-1 and TRBJ1-6 gives the full variable domain: KAGVTQTPRYLIKTRGQQVTLSCSPISGHRSVSWYQQTPGQGLQFLFEYFSETQRNKGNFPGRFSGRQFSNSRSEMNVSTLELGDSALYLCATGERANSPLHFGNGTRLTVT.

This clone was seen a single time. The chain carries TRBV5-1 and TRBJ1-3; D gene ambiguous. CDR1 and CDR2 from the germline V gene are SGHRS and YFSETQ. Trimming took off 0 bases at V and 0 bases at J, with 10 bases between the two ends. The CDR3 is 16 residues long. The DNA of the CDR3 is TGCGCCAGCAGCTTGGAGAGAGTAGACTCTGGAAACACCATATATTTT. Its protein product is CASSLERVDSGNTIYF.

This clone was observed once. The chain employs TRBV15 and TRBJ1-6; D remains unclear. V was cut by 0 bases and J by 7 bases, with 16 bases left in between. This CDR3 has 17 residues. Germline assignment: CDR1 LNHNV and CDR2 YYDKDF (reference sequence). The CDR3 loop is CATSRDASLKGNSPLHF. In DNA, the CDR3 is TGTGCCACCAGCAGAGATGCCTCACTTAAAGGCAATTCACCCCTCCACTTT.